Shown below are 14 T cell receptor beta chains from a single sample sequenced in a study of cytomegalovirus exposure and HLA in healthy donors. PCR amplification relied on 60 Vbeta primers (plus 13 Jbeta primers). Assay used: immunoSEQ multiplex PCR; TCRdb lists only in-frame clones, some missing. The table includes 150,000 to 200,000 clones, roughly 60% detected once. Sample: PBMCs. The receptors originated from a man aged 40-55 years in good health and CMV-seronegative.

This sequence joins TRBV6-5 and TRBJ2-7; possible D gene TRBD1, 6 bases. This CDR3 has 13 residues. The germline V gene encodes CDR1 MNHEY and CDR2 SVGAGI. V lost 6 bases and J 4 bases, leaving 13 bases between the germline ends. CDR3 bases: TGTGCCAGCAGAAATGGACAGTCTTACGAGCAGTACTTC. Translated: CASRNGQSYEQYF.

This chain joins TRBV10-3 and TRBJ2-3, with 7 nucleotides matching TRBD2. CDR1 ENHRY and CDR2 SYGVKD come from the germline V gene. V gave up 1 base and J gave up 4 bases; unmatched junction bases: 11. The CDR3 loop spans 17 amino acids. Here the CDR3 DNA reads TGTGCCATCAGTGAGTTTCCTAGCGGTTTCGAATCAGATACGCAGTATTTT. This encodes CAISEFPSGFESDTQYF.

About this clone itself: The junction differs from germline at one of its ends, possibly a read error. V is TRBV29-1 and J is TRBJ1-4; D is unclear. Germline CDR1 reads SQVTM; CDR2 reads ANQGSEA. The CDR3 runs 12 residues. DNA for the CDR3: TGCAGCGTCGAAGACGGGGTTGAAAAACTGTTTTTT. It codes for CSVEDGVEKLFF. Filled out from reference TRBV29-1 and TRBJ1-4, the complete variable domain reads SAVISQKPSRDICQRGTSLTIQCQVDSQVTMMFWYRQQPGQSLTLIATANQGSEATYESGFVIDKFPISRPNLTFSTLTVSNMSPEDSSIYLCSVEDGVEKLFFGSGTQLSVL.

The rearrangement links TRBV7-2 to TRBJ2-4; TRBD1 matches 8 bases. Germline lookup yields CDR1 SGHTA and CDR2 FQGNSA. V lost 3 bases, J lost 7 bases, and 5 bases stayed unmatched. There are 14 residues in the CDR3. This CDR3 reads CASSLDRVGNIQYF. DNA for the CDR3: TGTGCCAGCAGCTTGGACAGGGTGGGCAACATTCAGTACTTC.

The V and J genes are TRBV5-1 and TRBJ2-3; perhaps TRBD1 as D (7 bases). CDR3 length equals 16 residues. Germline V CDR1 and CDR2: SGHRS, YFSETQ. Trimming took 4 bases from V and 0 from J, leaving 15 bases between them. The CDR3 sequence: CASSPTPGGSTDTQYF. The DNA of the CDR3 is TGCGCCAGCAGCCCCACCCCAGGGGGGAGCACAGATACGCAGTATTTT.

The chain links TRBV4-1 to TRBJ2-6; D may be TRBD2 (6 bases). Per the germline V gene, CDR1 is MGHRA and CDR2 is YSYEKL. The CDR3 is made up of 19 amino acids. V was cut by 3 bases and J by 0 bases, with 18 bases left in between. The CDR3 region is CASSQASAGRISGANVLTF. The DNA for the CDR3 is TGCGCCAGCAGCCAGGCATCTGCGGGACGGATCTCTGGGGCCAACGTCCTGACTTTC.

The chain has TRBV25-1 and TRBJ2-7; 12 nucleotides line up with TRBD2. V was pared by 4 bases and J by 2 bases, with 6 bases of the junction left unmatched. Per germline, CDR1 MGHDK and CDR2 SYGVNS. The CDR3 length is 16 residues. The CDR3 sequence is CASSGPSGRAPYEQYF. DNA of the CDR3: TGTGCCAGCAGTGGCCCTAGCGGGAGGGCCCCCTACGAGCAGTACTTC.

Comments on this clone: One end of the junction varies from germline; a read error may be responsible. The chain recombines TRBV7-9 with TRBJ2-1; TRBD2 agrees at 11 bases. CDR3 length: 15 amino acids. Germline CDR1 reads SEHNR; CDR2 reads FQNEAQ (reference sequence). The CDR3 bases are TGTTCCAGCAGCTTAGATGTAGCGGGAGGGACACGGCAGTTCTTC. Its protein product is CSSSLDVAGGTRQFF.

The CDR3 region has the DNA TGTGCCAGCAGCATCCGGGACAGGGGAAACTATGGCTACACCTTC. Translated: CASSIRDRGNYGYTF. The chain employs TRBV5-4 and TRBJ1-2; the match to TRBD1 covers 10 bases. Germline CDR1 SGHNT, CDR2 YYREEE (reference sequence). V lost 4 bases to trimming and J lost 2 bases; unmatched junction nucleotides: 5. This CDR3 is 15 amino acids long.

This chain connects TRBV7-3 to TRBJ2-7; 11 positions match TRBD2. CDR3 length: 17 residues. V lost 4 bases and J lost 4; bases outside the gene matches: 12. The germline V gene encodes CDR1 SGHTA and CDR2 FQGTGA. The CDR3 sequence: CASSSPGLAGDFYEQYF. CDR3 nucleotide sequence: TGTGCCAGCAGCTCGCCTGGACTAGCGGGCGACTTTTACGAGCAGTACTTC.

This clone was detected only a few times. The rearrangement uses TRBV4-2 and TRBJ2-7; 9 bases are a match to TRBD1. Germline V lookup: CDR1 LGHNA, CDR2 YNFKEQ. The CDR3 runs 16 residues. After removal of 0 bases from V and 4 bases from J, the junction contained 7 bases not matched to a gene. The CDR3, as DNA: TGTGCCAGCAGCCAAGATATCGGGACAGGGTCATACGAGCAGTACTTC. Translated: CASSQDIGTGSYEQYF.

The table lists this clone with a few counts. The chain joins TRBV7-9 to TRBJ1-1; TRBD1 aligns across 10 bases. Germline V gives CDR1 SEHNR, CDR2 FQNEAQ (reference sequence). This CDR3 comprises 17 residues. V shed 3 bases and J 4 bases; nucleotides not matched to a gene: 11. The CDR3 region is CASSFELRDRGGTEAFF. The CDR3 DNA reads TGTGCCAGCAGCTTTGAACTTAGGGACAGGGGAGGCACTGAAGCTTTCTTT.

The V and J genes are TRBV7-9 and TRBJ2-7; D is perhaps TRBD1 (6 bases). Germline V gene lookup returns CDR1 SEHNR and CDR2 FQNEAQ (reference sequence). The CDR3 sequence is 15 residues long. Trimming removed 7 bases from V and 3 bases from J, with 19 bases in between. The CDR3 is CASTTKTGHVYEQYF. Written as DNA, the CDR3 is TGTGCCAGCACCACCAAAACAGGGCATGTCTACGAGCAGTACTTC.

This clone was seen only a few times. The V and J genes are TRBV19 and TRBJ1-5, with TRBD1 matching over 10 bases. V dropped 6 bases and J dropped 7; count of bases not matched to a gene: 6. Germline V gene lookup returns CDR1 LNHDA and CDR2 SQIVND (reference sequence). This CDR3 comprises 14 residues. CDR3 amino acids: CASRVTGGRQPQHF. CDR3 coding DNA: TGTGCCAGTAGGGTGACAGGGGGCAGGCAGCCCCAGCATTTT. Based on the CDR3 plus reference TRBV19 and TRBJ1-5, the full variable domain is DGGITQSPKYLFRKEGQNVTLSCEQNLNHDAMYWYRQDPGQGLRLIYYSQIVNDFQKGDIAEGYSVSREKKESFPLTVTSAQKNPTAFYLCASRVTGGRQPQHFGDGTRLSIL.